A single sample gave rise to the 3 T cell receptor beta chains below, sequenced in a study of metastatic and nonmetastatic thyroid tumors. Every patient was untreated before thyroid surgery. Via MiXCR, TCRdb re-called the PCR reads. The data show under 45,000 clones, 35% to 45% seen once. Sequenced material: tumor tissue. These receptor sequences come from a female donor with papillary thyroid cancer or a benign thyroid nodule (not recorded which). Some clones in this sample may be carry-over from other donors' samples.

The chain uses TRBV19 and TRBJ2-1, with 7 bases matching TRBD1. CDR1 is LNHDA, CDR2 SQIVND, per germline (reference sequence). This CDR3 region has 13 residues. The V segment lost 7 bases and the J segment 3 bases; nucleotides outside the gene matches: 3. As DNA, the CDR3 is TGTGCCAGTATGGGGACAGTCTACAATGAGCAGTTCTTC. Translating gives CASMGTVYNEQFF.

A remark on this clone: The junction departs from the called germline gene at one end, perhaps through a read error. CDR3 region: CASGTVGTDTRYF. Written as DNA, the CDR3 is TGTGCCAGCGGGACTGTCGGCACAGATACGCGGTATTTT. This chain links TRBV7-3 with TRBJ2-3, with a possible D match to TRBD2 (6 bases). Germline lookup yields CDR1 SGHTA and CDR2 FQGTGA. The CDR3 is made up of 13 amino acids.

This rearrangement joins TRBV12-3 or TRBV12-4 to TRBJ2-2; D gene ambiguous. Deletions cut 8 bases from V and 2 bases from J, with 21 bases between. The CDR3 is 17 residues long. The CDR3 DNA reads as TGTGCCAGCTCCTTTCAGACGGGTCCCCTAAACACCGGGGAGCTGTTTTTT. This codes for CASSFQTGPLNTGELFF.